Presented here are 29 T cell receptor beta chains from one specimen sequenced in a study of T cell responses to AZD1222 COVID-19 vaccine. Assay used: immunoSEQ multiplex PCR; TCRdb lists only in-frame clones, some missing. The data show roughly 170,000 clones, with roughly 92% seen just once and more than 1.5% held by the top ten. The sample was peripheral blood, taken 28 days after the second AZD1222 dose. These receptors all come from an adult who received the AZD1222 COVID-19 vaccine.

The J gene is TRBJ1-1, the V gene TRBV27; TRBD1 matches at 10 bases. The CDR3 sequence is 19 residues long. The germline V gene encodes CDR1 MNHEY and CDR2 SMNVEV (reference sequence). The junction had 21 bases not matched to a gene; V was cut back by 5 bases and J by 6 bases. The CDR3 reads CASSGYRQGARNNLAEAFF. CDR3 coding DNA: TGTGCCAGCAGTGGCTATCGACAGGGGGCGCGGAACAATTTGGCTGAAGCTTTCTTT.

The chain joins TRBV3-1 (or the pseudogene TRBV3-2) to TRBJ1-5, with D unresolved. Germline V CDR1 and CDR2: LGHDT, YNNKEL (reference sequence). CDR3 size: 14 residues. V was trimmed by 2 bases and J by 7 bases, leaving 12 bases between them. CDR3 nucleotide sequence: TGTGCCAGCAGCCAATCCCTGACTCCCCAGCCCCAGCATTTT. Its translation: CASSQSLTPQPQHF.

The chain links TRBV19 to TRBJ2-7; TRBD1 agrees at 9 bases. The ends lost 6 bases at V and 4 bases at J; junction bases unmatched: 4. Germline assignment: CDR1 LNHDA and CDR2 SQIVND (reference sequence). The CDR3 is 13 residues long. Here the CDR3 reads CASSAGTGYEQYF. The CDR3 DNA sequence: TGTGCCAGTAGCGCCGGGACAGGGTACGAGCAGTACTTC.

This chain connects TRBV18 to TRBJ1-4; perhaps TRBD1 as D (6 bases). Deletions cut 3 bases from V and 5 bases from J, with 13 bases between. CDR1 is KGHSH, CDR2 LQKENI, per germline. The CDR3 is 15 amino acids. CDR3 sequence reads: CASSPRQELNEKLFF. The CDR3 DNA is TGTGCCAGCTCACCGAGACAGGAACTAAATGAAAAACTGTTTTTT.

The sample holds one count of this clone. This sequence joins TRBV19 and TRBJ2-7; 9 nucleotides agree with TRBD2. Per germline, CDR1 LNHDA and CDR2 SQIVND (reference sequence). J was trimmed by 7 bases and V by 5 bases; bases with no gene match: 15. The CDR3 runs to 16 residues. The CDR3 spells CASSPSGRTLNPEQYF. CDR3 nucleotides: TGTGCCAGTAGTCCGAGCGGGAGGACCCTCAACCCGGAGCAGTACTTC.

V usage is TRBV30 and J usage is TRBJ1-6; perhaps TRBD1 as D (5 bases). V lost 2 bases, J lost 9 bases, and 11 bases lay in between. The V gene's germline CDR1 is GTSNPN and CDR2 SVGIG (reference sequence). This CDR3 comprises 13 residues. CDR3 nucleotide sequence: TGTGCCTGGAGTTCGGGGGTTTTTTCACCCCTCCACTTT. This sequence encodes CAWSSGVFSPLHF.

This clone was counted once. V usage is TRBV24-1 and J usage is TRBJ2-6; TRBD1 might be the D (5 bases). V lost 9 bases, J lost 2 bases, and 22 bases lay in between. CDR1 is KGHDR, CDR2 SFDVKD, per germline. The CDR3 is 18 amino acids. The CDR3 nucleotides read TGTGCCACCCAAGAAGGGGTCGGGTTTACGCCTGGGGCCAACGTCCTGACTTTC. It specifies CATQEGVGFTPGANVLTF.

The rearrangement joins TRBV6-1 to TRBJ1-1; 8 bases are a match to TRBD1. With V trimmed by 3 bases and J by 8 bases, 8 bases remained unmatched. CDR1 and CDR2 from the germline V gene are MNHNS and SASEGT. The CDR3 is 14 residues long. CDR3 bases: TGTGCCAGCAGTGAGGACAGGGAGGGACACGAAGCTTTCTTT. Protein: CASSEDREGHEAFF.

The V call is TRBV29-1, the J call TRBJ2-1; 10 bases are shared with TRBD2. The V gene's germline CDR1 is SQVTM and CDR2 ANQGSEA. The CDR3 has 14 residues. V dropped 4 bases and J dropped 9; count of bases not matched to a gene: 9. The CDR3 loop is CSVVPSGSIGEQFF. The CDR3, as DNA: TGCAGCGTTGTGCCTAGCGGGAGTATCGGTGAGCAGTTCTTC.

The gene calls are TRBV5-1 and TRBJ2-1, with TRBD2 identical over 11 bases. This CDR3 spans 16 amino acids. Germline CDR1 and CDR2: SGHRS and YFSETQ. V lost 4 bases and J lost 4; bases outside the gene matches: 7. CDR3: CASSNTGTSGYNEQFF. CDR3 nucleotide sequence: TGCGCCAGCAGCAATACCGGGACTAGCGGTTACAATGAGCAGTTCTTC.

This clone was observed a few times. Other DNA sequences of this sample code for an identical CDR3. The CDR3 bases are TGTGCCAGCAGTTACGGGCGGAACACTGAAGCTTTCTTT. This sequence encodes CASSYGRNTEAFF. J is TRBJ1-1 and V is TRBV6-5; no clear D gene. This CDR3 comprises 13 residues. The germline V gene encodes CDR1 MNHEY and CDR2 SVGAGI. V shed 2 bases and J shed 1 base, with 5 bases lying between them.

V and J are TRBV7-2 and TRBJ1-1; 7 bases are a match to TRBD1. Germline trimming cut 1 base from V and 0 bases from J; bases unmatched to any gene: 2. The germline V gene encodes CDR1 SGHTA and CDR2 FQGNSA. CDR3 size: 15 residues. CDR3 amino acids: CASSLGGQLNTEAFF. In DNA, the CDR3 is TGTGCCAGCAGCTTAGGGGGACAGCTGAACACTGAAGCTTTCTTT.

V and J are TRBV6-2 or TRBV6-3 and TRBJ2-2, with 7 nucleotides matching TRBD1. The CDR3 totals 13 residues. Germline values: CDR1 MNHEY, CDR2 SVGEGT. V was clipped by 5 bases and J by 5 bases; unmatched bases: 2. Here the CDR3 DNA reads TGTGCCAGCAGTACAGGGGTTACCGGGGAGCTGTTTTTT. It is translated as CASSTGVTGELFF.

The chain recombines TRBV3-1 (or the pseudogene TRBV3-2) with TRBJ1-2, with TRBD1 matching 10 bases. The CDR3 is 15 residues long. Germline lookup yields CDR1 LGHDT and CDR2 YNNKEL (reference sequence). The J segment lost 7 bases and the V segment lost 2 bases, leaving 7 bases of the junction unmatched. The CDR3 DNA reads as TGTGCCAGCAGCCAACCGAGACAGGGGGCCGGTGGCTACACCTTC. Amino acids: CASSQPRQGAGGYTF.

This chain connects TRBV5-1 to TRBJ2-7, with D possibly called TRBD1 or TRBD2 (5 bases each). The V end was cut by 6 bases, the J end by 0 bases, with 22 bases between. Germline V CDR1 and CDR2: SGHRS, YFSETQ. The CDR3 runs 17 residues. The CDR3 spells CASTLAPGPQSSYEQYF. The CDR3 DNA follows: TGCGCCAGCACACTGGCACCGGGACCACAGAGCTCCTACGAGCAGTACTTC. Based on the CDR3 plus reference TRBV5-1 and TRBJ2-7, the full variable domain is KAGVTQTPRYLIKTRGQQVTLSCSPISGHRSVSWYQQTPGQGLQFLFEYFSETQRNKGNFPGRFSGRQFSNSRSEMNVSTLELGDSALYLCASTLAPGPQSSYEQYFGPGTRLTVT.

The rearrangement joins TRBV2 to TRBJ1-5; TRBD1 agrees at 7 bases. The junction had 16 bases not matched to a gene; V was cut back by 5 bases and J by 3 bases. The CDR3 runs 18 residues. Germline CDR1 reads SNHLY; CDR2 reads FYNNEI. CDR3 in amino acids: CASSRRLNYGTDNQPQHF. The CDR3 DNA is TGTGCCAGCAGTAGACGACTAAATTACGGGACAGACAATCAGCCCCAGCATTTT.

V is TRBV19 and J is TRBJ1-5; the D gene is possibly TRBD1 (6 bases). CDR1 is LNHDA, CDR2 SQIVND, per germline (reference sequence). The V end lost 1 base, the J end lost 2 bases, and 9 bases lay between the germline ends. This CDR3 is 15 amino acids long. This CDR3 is CASSIGRTGNQPQHF. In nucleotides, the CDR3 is TGTGCCAGTAGTATAGGCCGGACAGGCAATCAGCCCCAGCATTTT.

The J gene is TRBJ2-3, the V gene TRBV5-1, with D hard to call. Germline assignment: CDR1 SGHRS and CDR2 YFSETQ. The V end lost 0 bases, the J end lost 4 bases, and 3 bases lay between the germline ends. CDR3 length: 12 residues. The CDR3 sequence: CASSLVSDTQYF. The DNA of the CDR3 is TGCGCCAGCAGCTTGGTTTCAGATACGCAGTATTTT.

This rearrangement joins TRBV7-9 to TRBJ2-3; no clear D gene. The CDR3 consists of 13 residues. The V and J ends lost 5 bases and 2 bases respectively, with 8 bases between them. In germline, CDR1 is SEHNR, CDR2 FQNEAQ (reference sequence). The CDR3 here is CASSPLVTDTQYF. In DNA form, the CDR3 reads TGTGCCAGCAGCCCCCTCGTCACAGATACGCAGTATTTT.

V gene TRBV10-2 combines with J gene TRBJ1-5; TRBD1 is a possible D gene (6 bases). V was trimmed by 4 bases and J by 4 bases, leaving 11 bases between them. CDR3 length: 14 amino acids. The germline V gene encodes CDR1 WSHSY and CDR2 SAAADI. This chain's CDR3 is CASSATGRNQPQHF. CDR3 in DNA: TGCGCCAGCAGTGCGACAGGCCGGAATCAGCCCCAGCATTTT.

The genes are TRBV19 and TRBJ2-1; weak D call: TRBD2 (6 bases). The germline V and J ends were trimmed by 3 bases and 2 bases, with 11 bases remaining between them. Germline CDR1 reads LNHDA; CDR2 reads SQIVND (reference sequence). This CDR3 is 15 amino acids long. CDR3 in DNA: TGTGCCAGTAGTATTCTCGGGAGTGCCTACAATGAGCAGTTCTTC. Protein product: CASSILGSAYNEQFF.

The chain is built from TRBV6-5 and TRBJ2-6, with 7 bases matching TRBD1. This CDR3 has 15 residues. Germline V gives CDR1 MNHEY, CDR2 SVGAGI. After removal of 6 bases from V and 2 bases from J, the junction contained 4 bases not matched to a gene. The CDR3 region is CASSPDRAGANVLTF. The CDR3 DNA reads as TGTGCCAGCAGCCCAGACAGGGCTGGGGCCAACGTCCTGACTTTC.

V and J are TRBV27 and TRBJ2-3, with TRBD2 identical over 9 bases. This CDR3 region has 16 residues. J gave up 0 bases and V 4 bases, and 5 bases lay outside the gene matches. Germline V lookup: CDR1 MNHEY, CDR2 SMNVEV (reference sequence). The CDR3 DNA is TGTGCCAGCAGTTCCAGACTAGCGGATAGCACAGATACGCAGTATTTT. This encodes CASSSRLADSTDTQYF.

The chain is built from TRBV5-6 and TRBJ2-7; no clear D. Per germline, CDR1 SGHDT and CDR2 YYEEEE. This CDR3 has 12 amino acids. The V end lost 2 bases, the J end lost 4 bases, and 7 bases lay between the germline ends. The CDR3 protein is CASSLTDYEQYF. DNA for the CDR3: TGTGCCAGCAGCTTAACAGATTACGAGCAGTACTTC.

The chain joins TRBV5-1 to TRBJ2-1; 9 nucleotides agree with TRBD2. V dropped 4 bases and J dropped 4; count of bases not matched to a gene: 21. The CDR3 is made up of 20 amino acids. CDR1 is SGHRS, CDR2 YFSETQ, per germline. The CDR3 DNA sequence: TGCGCCAGCAGCCTCCCTGTAGCGGGAGCGGTCCCGAGGGTTTACAATGAGCAGTTCTTC. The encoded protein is CASSLPVAGAVPRVYNEQFF.

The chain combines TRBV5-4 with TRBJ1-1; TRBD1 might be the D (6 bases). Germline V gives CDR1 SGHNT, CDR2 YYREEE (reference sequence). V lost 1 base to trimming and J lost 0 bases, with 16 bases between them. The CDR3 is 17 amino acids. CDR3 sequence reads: CASSLKNRGIVNTEAFF. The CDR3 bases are TGTGCCAGCAGCTTGAAAAATAGGGGGATCGTGAACACTGAAGCTTTCTTT.

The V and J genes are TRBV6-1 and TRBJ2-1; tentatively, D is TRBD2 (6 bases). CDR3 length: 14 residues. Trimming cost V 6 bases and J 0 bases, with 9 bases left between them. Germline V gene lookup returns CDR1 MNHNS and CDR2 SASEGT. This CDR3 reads CASSLAVSYNEQFF. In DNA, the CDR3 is TGTGCCAGCAGCTTAGCGGTCTCCTACAATGAGCAGTTCTTC.

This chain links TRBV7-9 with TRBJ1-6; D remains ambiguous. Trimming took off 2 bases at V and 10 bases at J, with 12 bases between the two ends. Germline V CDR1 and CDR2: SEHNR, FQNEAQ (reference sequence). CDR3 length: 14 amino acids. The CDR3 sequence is CASSLNPDESPLHF. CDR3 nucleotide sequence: TGTGCCAGCAGCTTAAACCCCGACGAGTCACCCCTCCACTTT.

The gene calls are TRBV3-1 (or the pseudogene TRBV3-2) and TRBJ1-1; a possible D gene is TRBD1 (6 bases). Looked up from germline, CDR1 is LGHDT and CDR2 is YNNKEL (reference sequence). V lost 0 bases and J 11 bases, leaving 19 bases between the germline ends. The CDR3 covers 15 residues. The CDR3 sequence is CASSQDLGGFRGAFF. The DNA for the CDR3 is TGTGCCAGCAGCCAAGATCTTGGAGGGTTCAGGGGTGCTTTCTTT.